This entry concerns a single TCR beta chain. Its target is not known. This specimen belongs to a study of cytomegalovirus exposure and HLA in healthy donors. General observations from the study: The listing of roughly 160 TCR beta chains classed them as cytomegalovirus-associated. Among TCR sequences, most were rare, though some public TCRs appeared in many donors.

Some clones are missing from TCRdb's copy, which holds only in-frame ones; the method was immunoSEQ multiplex PCR. The repertoire includes under 200,000 clones, around 90% of them detected once, and 3% to 3.5% sits in the top ten. The donors belonged to the approximately 110-subject validation cohort, separate from the roughly 650-subject first cohort. Germline-derived CDR1 and CDR2 are SGHAT and FQNNGV. Trimming took 4 bases from V and 4 from J, leaving 4 bases between them. The length of the CDR3 is 11 residues. The sequence came from a young woman in good health and CMV-seropositive. The V and J genes are TRBV11-2 and TRBJ2-5; D gene unclear. Sequenced: PBMCs. The CDR3 nucleotides are TGTGCCAGCAGCTCGGGAGAGACCCAGTACTTC. Protein: CASSSGETQYF.